This is a list of T cell receptor beta chains from one sample in a study of Graves' ophthalmopathy and Graves' hyperthyroidism. TCRdb re-called the multiplex PCR reads with MiXCR, one entry per CDR3 protein. The sample lists 620,000 or so distinct CDR3 sequences, about 24% occurring once. Sequencing used peripheral blood. The source is a woman under 30 with stable Graves' hyperthyroidism. Some clones in this sample may be carry-over from other donors' samples. CDR3s include the opening cysteine and the closing phenylalanine or tryptophan. Each record gives: CDR3 protein, CDR3 DNA, J gene, D gene, CDR3 length, V gene, clone size. The D gene is left open where the match is weak. Clone size is stated in some rows and not others, as once, few, many or a class when expanded.

CDR3: CAWSIGRSYEQYF
DNA: TGTGCCTGGAGTATCGGACGGTCCTACGAGCAGTACTTC
J: TRBJ2-7
D: -
length: 13
V: TRBV30
size: -

CDR3: CASKNDMNTEAFF
DNA: TGTGCCAGCAAAAACGACATGAACACTGAAGCTTTCTTT
J: TRBJ1-1
D: -
length: 13
V: TRBV19
size: few

CDR3: CSVESLAGETQYF
DNA: TGCAGCGTTGAATCCCTAGCGGGAGAGACCCAGTACTTC
J: TRBJ2-5
D: TRBD2
length: 13
V: TRBV29-1
size: -

CDR3: CATNDLKRGRVQPQHF
DNA: TGTGCCACCAACGATCTAAAAAGGGGGCGCGTTCAGCCCCAGCATTTT
J: TRBJ1-5
D: TRBD1
length: 16
V: TRBV28
size: few

CDR3: CASSPGRGPGTEAFF
DNA: TGCGCCAGCAGCCCCGGAAGGGGGCCGGGCACTGAAGCTTTCTTT
J: TRBJ1-1
D: TRBD1
length: 15
V: TRBV5-1
size: -

CDR3: CAISDGRYNSPLHF
DNA: TGTGCCATCAGTGATGGACGTTATAATTCACCCCTCCACTTT
J: TRBJ1-6
D: -
length: 14
V: TRBV10-3
size: many

CDR3: CASSLGQLTYEQYF
DNA: TGTGCCAGCAGCTTGGGACAACTCACCTACGAGCAGTACTTC
J: TRBJ2-7
D: -
length: 14
V: TRBV5-1
size: many

CDR3: CASSFGVLTGELFF
DNA: TGTGCCAGCAGTTTTGGGGTTCTAACCGGGGAGCTGTTTTTT
J: TRBJ2-2
D: -
length: 14
V: TRBV27
size: many

CDR3: CASRGTMRGYEQYF
DNA: TGTGCCAGCAGGGGGACTATGCGTGGCTACGAGCAGTACTTC
J: TRBJ2-7
D: TRBD2
length: 14
V: TRBV6-2/TRBV6-3
size: many

CDR3: CASSSGMGITEAFF
DNA: TGTGCCAGCAGCTCAGGGATGGGGATCACTGAAGCTTTCTTT
J: TRBJ1-1
D: -
length: 14
V: TRBV7-9
size: -

CDR3: CAISPGRNENIQYF
DNA: TGTGCCATCAGCCCGGGACGGAATGAAAACATTCAGTACTTC
J: TRBJ2-4
D: -
length: 14
V: TRBV10-3
size: -

CDR3: CSAGTAGVNQPQHF
DNA: TGCAGTGCTGGGACCGCGGGGGTCAATCAGCCCCAGCATTTT
J: TRBJ1-5
D: -
length: 14
V: TRBV20-1
size: -

CDR3: CASSHGTGDLNTDAFF
DNA: TGTGCCAGCAGCCATGGGACAGGGGATTTGAACACTGATGCTTTCTTT
J: TRBJ1-1
D: TRBD1
length: 16
V: TRBV11-1
size: -

CDR3: CASTSLGGGGWTEAFF
DNA: TGTGCCAGCACCTCCTTGGGGGGGGGAGGGTGGACCGAAGCTTTCTTT
J: TRBJ1-1
D: -
length: 16
V: TRBV6-1
size: many